This is a list of T cell receptor beta chains from one sample in a study of shared clonotypes between healthy human individuals. Clones were read by immunoSEQ multiplex PCR, and TCRdb kept only the in-frame ones, dropping some. The sample carries hundreds of thousands of clones, about 90% recorded once. Sequencing was performed on naive CD8+ T cells sorted from blood. The source of these receptors is a man younger than 45 in good health. Each CDR3 is given with its conserved first and last residue. The D gene is left open where the match is weak. The size of a clone is reported for some rows only, either as once, few or many, or as a class for expanded clones.

>TRBD2|TRBV7-9|-|TRBJ2-1
TGTGCCAGCAGCTTTCCTAGCGGGAGGAGTATTGGTGAGCAGTTCTTC
CASSFPSGRSIGEQFF
>TRBD2|TRBV11-2|-|TRBJ2-7
TGTGCCAGCAGCTTAGTTTGGGGGGGTACCTACGAGCAGTACTTC
CASSLVWGGTYEQYF
>-|TRBV7-5|-|TRBJ1-1
TGTGTCAGAAGCTTAGGTGGTGAGGACACTGAAGCTTTCTTT
CVRSLGGEDTEAFF
>-|TRBV4-3|once|TRBJ2-7
TGCGCCAGCAGCCTTGGGGGCCCCTACGAGCAGTACTTC
CASSLGGPYEQYF
>TRBD1|TRBV28|-|TRBJ2-2
TGTGCCAGCAGCCCAGGGACAGATCCGAACACCGGGGAGCTGTTTTTT
CASSPGTDPNTGELFF
>-|TRBV27|-|TRBJ1-2
TGTGCCACCGGTGGCCCAAAAATCTACACCTTC
CATGGPKIYTF
>TRBD2|TRBV19|-|TRBJ2-1
TGTGCCAGTAGTATAGTTGTCGGGAGGGCCGGCAATGAGCAGTTCTTC
CASSIVVGRAGNEQFF
>-|TRBV7-9|-|TRBJ1-1
TGTGCCAGCAGAAACCCAGCGACGGGACGGAAGAACACTGAAGCTTTCTTT
CASRNPATGRKNTEAFF
>TRBD2|TRBV2|-|TRBJ2-5
TGTGCCAGCAGTAGGTTTCTAGCGGGGCAAGAGACCCAGTACTTC
CASSRFLAGQETQYF
>TRBD2|TRBV29-1|-|TRBJ2-7
TGCAGCGTGGAGGGGGGGACTAGCGGCTACGAGCAGTACTTC
CSVEGGTSGYEQYF
>-|TRBV10-2|-|TRBJ2-7
TGCGCCAGTCAAGGGGTACTTTCCTACGAGCAGTACTTC
CASQGVLSYEQYF
>-|TRBV2|-|TRBJ2-7
TGTGCCAGCAGTGAAATAAGGGGAGTGTTCGACGAGCAGTACTTC
CASSEIRGVFDEQYF
>-|TRBV7-9|-|TRBJ1-2
TGTGCCAGCAGCCTTACTAATGCGGTACAGGACTCTAACTATGGCTACACCTTC
CASSLTNAVQDSNYGYTF
>TRBD2|TRBV27|-|TRBJ2-1
TGTGCCAGCAGCTACACTAGCGGGAGGTATGGTGAGCAGTTCTTC
CASSYTSGRYGEQFF
>-|TRBV5-4|-|TRBJ2-7
TGTGCCAGCAGCTTGGAAGGGTACAGGTCCTACGAGCAGTACTTC
CASSLEGYRSYEQYF
>TRBD1|TRBV5-4|-|TRBJ1-2
TGTGCCAGCGTCGGGACAGCTACTAACTATGGCTACACCTTC
CASVGTATNYGYTF
>-|TRBV6-5|-|TRBJ2-7
TGTGCCAGCAGGATTTTTACAGGATCATACTACGAGCAGTACTTC
CASRIFTGSYYEQYF
>-|TRBV30|-|TRBJ2-5
TGTGCCTGGAGTGTCCTGGAGAAAGAGACCCAGTACTTC
CAWSVLEKETQYF
>-|TRBV27|-|TRBJ2-5
TGTGCCAGCAGTCCTACCCCCCCATATGAGGGGCAAGAGACCCAGTACTTC
CASSPTPPYEGQETQYF